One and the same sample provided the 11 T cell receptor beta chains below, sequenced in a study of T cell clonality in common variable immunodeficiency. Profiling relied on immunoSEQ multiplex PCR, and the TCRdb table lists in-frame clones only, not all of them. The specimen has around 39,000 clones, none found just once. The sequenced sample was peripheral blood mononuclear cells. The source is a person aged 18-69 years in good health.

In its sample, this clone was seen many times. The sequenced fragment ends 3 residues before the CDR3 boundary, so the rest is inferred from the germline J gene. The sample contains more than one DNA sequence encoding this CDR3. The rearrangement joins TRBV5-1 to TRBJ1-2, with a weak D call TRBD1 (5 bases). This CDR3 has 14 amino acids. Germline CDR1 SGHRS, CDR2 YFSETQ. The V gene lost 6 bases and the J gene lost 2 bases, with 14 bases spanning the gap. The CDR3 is CASTLPGVNYGYTF. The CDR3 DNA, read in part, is TGCGCCAGCACCCTCCCGGGGGTAAACTATGGC. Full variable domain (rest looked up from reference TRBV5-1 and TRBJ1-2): KAGVTQTPRYLIKTRGQQVTLSCSPISGHRSVSWYQQTPGQGLQFLFEYFSETQRNKGNFPGRFSGRQFSNSRSEMNVSTLELGDSALYLCASTLPGVNYGYTFGSGTRLTVV.

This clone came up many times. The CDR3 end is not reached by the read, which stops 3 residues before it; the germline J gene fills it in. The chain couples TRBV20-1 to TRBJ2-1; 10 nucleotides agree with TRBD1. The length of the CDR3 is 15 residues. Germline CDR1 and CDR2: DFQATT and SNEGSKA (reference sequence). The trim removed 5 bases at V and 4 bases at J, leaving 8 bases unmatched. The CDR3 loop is CSAGSTGQGYNEQFF. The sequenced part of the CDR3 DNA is TGCAGTGCTGGCTCCACGGGACAGGGGTACAATGAG.

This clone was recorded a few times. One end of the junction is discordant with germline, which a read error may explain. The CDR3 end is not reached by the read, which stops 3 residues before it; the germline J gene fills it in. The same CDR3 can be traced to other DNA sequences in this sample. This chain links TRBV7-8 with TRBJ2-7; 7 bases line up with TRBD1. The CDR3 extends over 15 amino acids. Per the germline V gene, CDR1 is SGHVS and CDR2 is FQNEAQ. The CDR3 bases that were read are TGCGCCAGCAGCTTGACCGCGACAGGGTCCTACGAG. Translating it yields CASSLTATGSYE. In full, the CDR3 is CASSLTATGSYEQYF.

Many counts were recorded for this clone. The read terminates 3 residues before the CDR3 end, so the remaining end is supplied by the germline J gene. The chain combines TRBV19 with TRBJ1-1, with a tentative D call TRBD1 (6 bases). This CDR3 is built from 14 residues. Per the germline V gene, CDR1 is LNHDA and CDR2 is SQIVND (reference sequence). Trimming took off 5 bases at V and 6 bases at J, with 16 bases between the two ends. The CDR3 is CASSVLYRDAEAFF. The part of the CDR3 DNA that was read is TGTGCCAGTAGTGTACTTTACAGGGATGCTGAA.

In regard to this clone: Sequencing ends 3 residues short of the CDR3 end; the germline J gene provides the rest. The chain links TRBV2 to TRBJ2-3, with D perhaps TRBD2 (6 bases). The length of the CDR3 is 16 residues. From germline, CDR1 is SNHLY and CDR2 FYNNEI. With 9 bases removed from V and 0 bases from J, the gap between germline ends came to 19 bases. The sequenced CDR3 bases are TGTGCCAGTATTCTGCGGGAAACCTCTAGCACAGATACG. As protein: CASILRETSSTDT. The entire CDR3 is CASILRETSSTDTQYF.

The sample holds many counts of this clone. The CDR3 here is CASREQGSSYEQYF. Partial CDR3 DNA: TGTGCCAGCAGGGAACAGGGGAGCTCCTACGAG. The V gene is TRBV6-1, the J gene TRBJ2-7, with TRBD1 matching 7 bases. The CDR3 extends 3 residues past the end of the read, so its final part is completed from the germline J gene. The germline V gene encodes CDR1 MNHNS and CDR2 SASEGT. The V and J ends lost 6 bases and 0 bases, in that order; junction bases with no gene match: 5. This CDR3 has 14 amino acids.

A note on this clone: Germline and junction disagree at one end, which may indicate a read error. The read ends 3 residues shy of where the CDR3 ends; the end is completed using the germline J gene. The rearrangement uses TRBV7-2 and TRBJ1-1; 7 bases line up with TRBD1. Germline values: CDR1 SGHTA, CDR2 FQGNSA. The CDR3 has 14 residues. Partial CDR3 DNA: TGTGCCAGCAGCCGTCAGACAGGGTACACTGAC. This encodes CASSRQTGYTD. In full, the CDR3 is CASSRQTGYTDAFF.

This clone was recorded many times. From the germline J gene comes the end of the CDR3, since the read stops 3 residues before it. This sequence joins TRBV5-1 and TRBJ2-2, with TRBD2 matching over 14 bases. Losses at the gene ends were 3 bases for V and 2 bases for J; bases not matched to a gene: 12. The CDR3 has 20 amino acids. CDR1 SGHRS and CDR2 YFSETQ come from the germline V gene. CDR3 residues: CASSSGGYGLAGGNTGELFF. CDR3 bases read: TGCGCCAGCAGCTCGGGAGGGTACGGACTAGCGGGGGGCAACACCGGGGAG.

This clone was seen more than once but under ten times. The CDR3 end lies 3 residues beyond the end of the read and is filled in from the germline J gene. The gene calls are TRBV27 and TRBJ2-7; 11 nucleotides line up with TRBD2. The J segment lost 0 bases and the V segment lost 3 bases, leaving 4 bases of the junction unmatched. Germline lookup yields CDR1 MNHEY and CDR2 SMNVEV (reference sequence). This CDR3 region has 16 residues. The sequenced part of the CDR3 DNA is TGTGCCAGCAGTTTTCTAGCGGGGGGCAGCTCCTACGAG. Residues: CASSFLAGGSSYE. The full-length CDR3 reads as CASSFLAGGSSYEQYF.

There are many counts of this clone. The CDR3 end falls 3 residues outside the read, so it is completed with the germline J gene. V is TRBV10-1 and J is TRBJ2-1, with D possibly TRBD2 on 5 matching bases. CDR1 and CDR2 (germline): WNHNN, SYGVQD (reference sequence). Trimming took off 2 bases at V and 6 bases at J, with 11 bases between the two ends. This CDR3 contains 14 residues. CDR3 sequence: CASSEGLAVNEQFF. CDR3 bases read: TGCGCCAGCAGTGAGGGGCTAGCCGTCAATGAG.

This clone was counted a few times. The part of the CDR3 DNA that was read is TGTGCCAGCAGTCCGACAGGGGGCAATCAGCCC. Translating gives CASSPTGGNQP. The whole CDR3 protein is CASSPTGGNQPQHF. The V and J genes are TRBV25-1 and TRBJ1-5, with 8 bases that match TRBD1. The read terminates 3 residues ahead of where the CDR3 ends, so the germline J gene completes it. V lost 5 bases to trimming and J lost 2 bases; unmatched junction nucleotides: 2. CDR1 and CDR2 (germline): MGHDK, SYGVNS. This CDR3 contains 14 residues.